One sample yielded the 10 T cell receptor beta chains listed below, sequenced in a study of CD8 T cells in Susac syndrome. RNA, at about 0.5 to 1 ug, was reverse transcribed with random hexamers. One entry per CDR3 protein results from TCRdb running MiXCR on the immunoSEQ multiplex PCR reads. The repertoire holds a few hundred thousand distinct CDR3 sequences, with 85% to 95% as singletons. The sequenced material came from CD4+ T cells from PBMCs. All receptors come from a human donor with multiple sclerosis.

V gene TRBV10-3 combines with J gene TRBJ1-5, with 7 bases matching TRBD1. This CDR3 comprises 17 residues. V trimming: 4 bases; J trimming: 7 bases; junction bases outside the gene matches: 16. The germline V gene has CDR1 ENHRY and CDR2 SYGVKD. The CDR3 coding sequence is TGTGCCATCAGTGGGGAATCTGAGACAGGGTTTGGACAGCCCCAGCATTTT. Amino acid sequence: CAISGESETGFGQPQHF.

As for this clonotype: Sequence at one end of the junction differs from germline and may be a read error. The J gene is TRBJ1-2, the V gene TRBV20-1; 7 bases fit TRBD1. CDR3 size: 8 residues. CDR1 is DFQATT, CDR2 SNEGSKA, per germline (reference sequence). The CDR3 spells CSASGTAF. The CDR3 DNA follows: TGCAGTGCTAGTGGGACAGCATTC.

The CDR3 nucleotides are TGTGCCAGCAGCTTTGACAGAGAAGCTTTCTTT. This encodes CASSFDREAFF. This sequence joins TRBV11-3 and TRBJ1-1, with D possibly matching TRBD1 (5 bases). This CDR3 comprises 11 residues. V gave up 3 bases and J gave up 8 bases, with 7 bases separating them. Per the germline V gene, CDR1 is SGHNT and CDR2 is YENEEA.

The rearrangement uses TRBV7-2 and TRBJ2-5, with 9 bases that match TRBD2. The germline V gene encodes CDR1 SGHTA and CDR2 FQGNSA. The CDR3 runs to 15 residues. J lost 6 bases, V lost 1 base, and 6 bases had no gene match. The CDR3 DNA sequence: TGTGCCAGCAGCTTAGTTGGCGGGGGGGCCAAGACCCAGTACTTC. Its protein product is CASSLVGGGAKTQYF.

This clonotype was detected only once. The gene calls are TRBV15 and TRBJ2-7; 13 positions agree with TRBD2. V shed 2 bases and J 5 bases; nucleotides not matched to a gene: 6. Germline CDR1 LNHNV, CDR2 YYDKDF (reference sequence). The CDR3 is made up of 16 amino acids. This CDR3 reads CATSRSWTSGSNEQYV. CDR3 coding DNA: TGTGCCACCAGCAGATCCTGGACTAGCGGGAGTAACGAGCAGTACGTC.

The table lists this clonotype with a count of one. This chain links TRBV30 with TRBJ1-1; TRBD1 matches 10 bases. Germline CDR1 reads GTSNPN; CDR2 reads SVGIG (reference sequence). The V gene end was trimmed by 4 bases and the J gene end by 3 bases; junction bases not matched to a gene: 11. The CDR3 covers 16 residues. CDR3 amino acids: CAWTAEGQGRHTEAFF. Written as DNA, the CDR3 is TGTGCCTGGACTGCGGAGGGACAGGGGAGACACACTGAAGCTTTCTTT.

The chain carries TRBV10-3 and TRBJ2-7; D unclear. V was cut by 8 bases and J by 4 bases, with 9 bases left in between. Germline V gene lookup returns CDR1 ENHRY and CDR2 SYGVKD. This CDR3 is built from 11 residues. For the CDR3, the DNA is TGTGCCATCGGCTCCAGGTACGAGCAGTACTTC. Protein sequence: CAIGSRYEQYF.

The chain links TRBV6-5 to TRBJ2-1; TRBD2 agrees at 8 bases. The CDR3 is made up of 15 amino acids. J gave up 7 bases and V 4 bases, and 9 bases lay outside the gene matches. Germline CDR1 is MNHEY and CDR2 is SVGAGI. CDR3 nucleotides: TGTGCCAGCAGTTCGCCGAGCGGGAGTAGAAATGAGCAGTTCTTC. Translating it yields CASSSPSGSRNEQFF.

The V gene is TRBV5-4, the J gene TRBJ2-5; the match to TRBD1 covers 7 bases. The CDR3 consists of 13 residues. Losses at the gene ends were 2 bases for V and 3 bases for J; bases not matched to a gene: 1. From germline, CDR1 is SGHNT and CDR2 YYREEE (reference sequence). The CDR3 DNA follows: TGTGCCAGCAGCTTCGGACAGGAAGAGACCCAGTACTTC. Translating it yields CASSFGQEETQYF. Looking up the rest from reference TRBV5-4 and TRBJ2-5 gives the full variable domain: ETGVTQSPTHLIKTRGQQVTLRCSSQSGHNTVSWYQQALGQGPQFIFQYYREEENGRGNFPPRFSGLQFPNYSSELNVNALELDDSALYLCASSFGQEETQYFGPGTRLLVL.

The chain links TRBV30 to TRBJ2-2; D gene uncertain. Trimming removed 6 bases from V and 0 bases from J, with 11 bases in between. This CDR3 contains 14 residues. Germline V CDR1 and CDR2: GTSNPN, SVGIG (reference sequence). For the CDR3, the DNA is TGTGCCTGCCCCAGGCCCGCGAACACCGGGGAGCTGTTTTTT. As protein: CACPRPANTGELFF.